A single sample gave rise to the 5 T cell receptor beta chains below, sequenced in a study of T cell responses to AZD1222 COVID-19 vaccine. The method was immunoSEQ multiplex PCR; TCRdb's version includes in-frame clones alone and lacks a portion of them. In the table there are around 100,000 clones, about 87% of which are singletons. Material: peripheral blood, obtained on day 0 of AZD1222 vaccination. All receptors come from an adult in good health.

The table lists this clone with a count of one. The chain recombines TRBV7-2 with TRBJ2-3, with TRBD2 matching 9 bases. This CDR3 has 16 amino acids. CDR1 and CDR2 (germline): SGHTA, FQGNSA. V was clipped by 5 bases and J by 4 bases; unmatched bases: 10. CDR3 sequence: CASSLDPAGGADTQYF. DNA for the CDR3: TGTGCCAGCAGCCTAGACCCAGCGGGAGGCGCAGATACGCAGTATTTT.

A few counts support this clone. The chain recombines TRBV19 with TRBJ2-2, with D uncertain. CDR1 is LNHDA, CDR2 SQIVND, per germline (reference sequence). The CDR3 spans 13 residues. Trimming stripped 5 bases from V and 4 bases from J, with 8 bases between. The CDR3 region has the DNA TGTGCCAGTAGTCCACAGACCACCGGGGAGCTGTTTTTT. Amino acids: CASSPQTTGELFF.

The V call is TRBV4-3, the J call TRBJ2-7; no clear D gene. CDR3 length equals 13 residues. V gave up 0 bases and J gave up 2 bases, with 5 bases separating them. Per germline, CDR1 LGHNA and CDR2 YSLEER. The CDR3 loop is CASSQDSAYEQYF. The CDR3 nucleotides read TGCGCCAGCAGCCAAGACAGCGCCTACGAGCAGTACTTC.

This chain connects TRBV7-2 to TRBJ1-5; D remains unclear. V gave up 1 base and J gave up 3 bases, with 13 bases separating them. The CDR3 covers 16 residues. Germline CDR1 reads SGHTA; CDR2 reads FQGNSA. CDR3 region: CASSLVAQPINQPQHF. For the CDR3, the DNA is TGTGCCAGCAGCTTAGTCGCACAGCCGATCAATCAGCCCCAGCATTTT. The whole variable domain, filled in from reference TRBV7-2 and TRBJ1-5, reads GAGVSQSPSNKVTEKGKDVELRCDPISGHTALYWYRQSLGQGLEFLIYFQGNSAPDKSGLPSDRFSAERTGGSVSTLTIQRTQQEDSAVYLCASSLVAQPINQPQHFGDGTRLSIL.

The rearrangement uses TRBV6-5 and TRBJ1-1; D remains unclear. Between the trimmed V and J ends, which lost 7 bases and 6 bases, there was a span of 18 bases. Germline V gene lookup returns CDR1 MNHEY and CDR2 SVGAGI. The CDR3 runs to 14 residues. This CDR3 reads CASIPNQDVAEAFF. The CDR3 nucleotides are TGTGCCAGCATACCCAACCAAGATGTCGCTGAAGCTTTCTTT.